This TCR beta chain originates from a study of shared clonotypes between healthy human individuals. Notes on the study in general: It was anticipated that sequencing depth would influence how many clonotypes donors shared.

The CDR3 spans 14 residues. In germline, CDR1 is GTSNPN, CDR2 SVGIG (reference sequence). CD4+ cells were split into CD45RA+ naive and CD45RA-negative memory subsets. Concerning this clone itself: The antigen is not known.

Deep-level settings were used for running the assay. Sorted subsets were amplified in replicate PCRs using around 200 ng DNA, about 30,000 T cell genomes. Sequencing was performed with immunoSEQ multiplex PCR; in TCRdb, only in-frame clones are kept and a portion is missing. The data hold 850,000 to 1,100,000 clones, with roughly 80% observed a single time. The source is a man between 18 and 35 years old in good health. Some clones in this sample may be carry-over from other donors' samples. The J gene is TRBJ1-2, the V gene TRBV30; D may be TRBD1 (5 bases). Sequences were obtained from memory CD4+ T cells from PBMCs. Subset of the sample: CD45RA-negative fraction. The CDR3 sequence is CAYSRQGTFYGYTF. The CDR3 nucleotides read TGTGCTTACAGTCGGCAGGGAACATTCTATGGCTACACCTTC. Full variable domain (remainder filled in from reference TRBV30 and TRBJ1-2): SQTIHQWPATLVQPVGSPLSLECTVEGTSNPNLYWYRQAAGRGLQLLFYSVGIGQISSEVPQNLSASRPQDRQFILSSKKLLLSDSGFYLCAYSRQGTFYGYTFGSGTRLTVV.